This T cell receptor beta chain appears in the sequencing data of a study of blood T cell repertoires in COVID-19. Looking at the study overall: Both acute and convalescent COVID-19 samples were obtained from the United States, Italy and Spain.

The assay was immunoSEQ multiplex PCR, and TCRdb's table has in-frame clones only and misses some. The repertoire holds 490,000 or so clones, 75% to 90% seen once, with around 8% in the top ten. All enrollees were roughly 18 to 90 years old and from about 25 US areas. Cohort 3 recovered donors had two negative PCRs, clearance, or symptom resolution. The CDR3 contains 11 residues. Unmatched junction bases numbered 4, after V lost 6 bases and J lost 10 bases. J is TRBJ2-3 and V is TRBV12-3 or TRBV12-4; 7 positions match TRBD1. The sample consisted of PBMCs or T cells enriched from blood (not recorded which). The clonotype comes from a woman in her fifties or sixties who had recovered from COVID-19. CDR3 in amino acids: CASSHRGAQYF. The CDR3 nucleotides read TGTGCCAGCAGCCACAGGGGAGCGCAGTATTTT.